This TCR beta chain was captured in a study of PD-1 blockade in mismatch repair-deficient tumors. Study context: Enrolled 2013-2016, patients had progressing, pretreated mismatch repair-deficient cancers of 12 types.

Deletions cut 5 bases from V and 3 bases from J, with 19 bases between. There are 16 residues in the CDR3. The germline V gene has CDR1 PRHDT and CDR2 FYEKMQ (reference sequence). PCR or immunohistochemistry showed mismatch repair deficiency in every enrolled patient. Three pembrolizumab responders had their TCRs sequenced. Whole-study findings and limits: Tumor-resident clones, often absent from pretreatment blood, expanded after pembrolizumab and then contracted.

The protocol was immunoSEQ multiplex PCR, while the TCRdb copy is restricted to in-frame clones and leaves out a portion. The table lists some 130,000 clones, about nine tenths of them singletons. Comments on this clone: Its antigen is currently unknown.

This specimen was peripheral blood, taken 70 to 72 weeks after starting pembrolizumab. The rearrangement uses TRBV13 and TRBJ1-1; D not certain. This TCR was sampled from an adult with mismatch repair-deficient cancer. For the CDR3, the DNA is TGTGCCAGCAGCGTTACTGGGCATGTATTCGACACTGAAGCTTTCTTT. Translated: CASSVTGHVFDTEAFF.